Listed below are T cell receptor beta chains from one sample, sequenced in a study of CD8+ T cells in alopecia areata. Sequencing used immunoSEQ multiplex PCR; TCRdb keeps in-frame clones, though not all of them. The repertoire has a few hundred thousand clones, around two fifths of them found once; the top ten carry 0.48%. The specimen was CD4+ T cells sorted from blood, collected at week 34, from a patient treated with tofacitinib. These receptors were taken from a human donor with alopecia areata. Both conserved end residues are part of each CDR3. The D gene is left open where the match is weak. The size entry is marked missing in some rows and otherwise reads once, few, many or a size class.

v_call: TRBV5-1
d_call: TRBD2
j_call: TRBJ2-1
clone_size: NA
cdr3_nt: TGCGCCAGCAGGGAAGCGGGAAACTACAATGAGCAGTTCTTC
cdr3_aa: CASREAGNYNEQFF

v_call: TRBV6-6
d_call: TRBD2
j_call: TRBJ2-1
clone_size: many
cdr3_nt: TGTGCCAGCAGTTACTCGCAAGCGGGAGGCCACCAGTTCTTC
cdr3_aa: CASSYSQAGGHQFF

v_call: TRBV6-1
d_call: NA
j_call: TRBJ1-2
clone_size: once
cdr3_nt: TGTGCCAGCAGTGCGTACGAGAGCTACACCTTC
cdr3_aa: CASSAYESYTF

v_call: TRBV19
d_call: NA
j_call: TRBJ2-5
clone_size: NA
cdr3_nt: TGTGCCAGTAGTATAGATGGGACCGCCGAGACCCAGTACTTC
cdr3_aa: CASSIDGTAETQYF

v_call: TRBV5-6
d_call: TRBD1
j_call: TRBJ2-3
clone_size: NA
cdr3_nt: TGTGCCAGCAGCTTGCCCGGGACAGGCGTTGGGGCAGATACGCAGTATTTT
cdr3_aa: CASSLPGTGVGADTQYF

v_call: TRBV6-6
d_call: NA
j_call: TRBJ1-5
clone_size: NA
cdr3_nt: TGTGCCAGCTCTCAGGCCCCTGGGGGCAATCAGCCCCAGCATTTT
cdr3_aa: CASSQAPGGNQPQHF

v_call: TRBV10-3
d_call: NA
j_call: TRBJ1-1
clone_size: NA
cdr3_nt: TGTGCCATCAGTGAGTCGCCGAACACTGAAGCTTTCTTT
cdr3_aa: CAISESPNTEAFF

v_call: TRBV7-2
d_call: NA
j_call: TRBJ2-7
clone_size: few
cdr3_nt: TGTGCCAGCAGCCGTAGCGGCCTGGAGCAGTACTTC
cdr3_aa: CASSRSGLEQYF

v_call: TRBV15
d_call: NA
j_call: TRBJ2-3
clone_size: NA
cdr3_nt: TGTGCCACCCAATATAACACGGCCTCAGGGAGTTCAGATACGCAGTATTTT
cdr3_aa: CATQYNTASGSSDTQYF

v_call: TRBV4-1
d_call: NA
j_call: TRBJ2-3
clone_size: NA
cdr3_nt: TGCGCCAGCAGCCTATTAGGGGATGCCACAGATACGCAGTATTTT
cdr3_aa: CASSLLGDATDTQYF

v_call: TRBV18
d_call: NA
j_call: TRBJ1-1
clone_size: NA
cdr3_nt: TGTGCCAGCTCACCACCCGAGAAATCAGGAGCTTTCTTT
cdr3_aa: CASSPPEKSGAFF

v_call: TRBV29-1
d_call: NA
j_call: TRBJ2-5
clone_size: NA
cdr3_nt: TGCAGCGTTGTTGCTTCCAGGGTCGGGGAGACCCAGTACTTC
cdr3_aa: CSVVASRVGETQYF

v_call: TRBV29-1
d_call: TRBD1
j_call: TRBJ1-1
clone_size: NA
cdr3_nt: TGCAGCGTGGGGACAGTTCTGTTGACTGAAGCTTTCTTT
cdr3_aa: CSVGTVLLTEAFF

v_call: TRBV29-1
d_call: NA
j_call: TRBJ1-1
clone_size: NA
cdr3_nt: TGCAGCGTTGTTGGAGGGGGTGAAGCTTTCTTT
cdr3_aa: CSVVGGGEAFF

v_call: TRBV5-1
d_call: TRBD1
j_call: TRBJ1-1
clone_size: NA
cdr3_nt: TGCGCCAGCAGCCTACCCAGGGGGACGCTGAACACTGAAGCTTTCTTT
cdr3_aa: CASSLPRGTLNTEAFF

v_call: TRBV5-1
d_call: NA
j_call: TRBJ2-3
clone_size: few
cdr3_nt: TGCGCCAGCAGCTTGGGAGACAGGTCTAGCACAGATACGCAGTATTTT
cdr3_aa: CASSLGDRSSTDTQYF

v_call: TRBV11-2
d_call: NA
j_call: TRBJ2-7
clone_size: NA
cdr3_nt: TGTGCCAGCAGCTTGTCCCTGGGGGACTACGAGCAGTACTTC
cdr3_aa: CASSLSLGDYEQYF

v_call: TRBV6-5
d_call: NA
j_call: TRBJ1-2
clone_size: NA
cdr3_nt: TGTGCCAGCAGCGCCTCCTGGGACATCGGGGATGGCTACACCTTC
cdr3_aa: CASSASWDIGDGYTF

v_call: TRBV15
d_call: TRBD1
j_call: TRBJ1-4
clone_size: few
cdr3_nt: TGTGCCACCAGCAGGACAGGGCTCGGAGAAAAACTGTTTTTT
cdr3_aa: CATSRTGLGEKLFF

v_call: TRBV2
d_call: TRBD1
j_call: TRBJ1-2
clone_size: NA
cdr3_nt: TGTGCCAGCAGGGCCGGGACAGTTTATGGCTACACCTTC
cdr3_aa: CASRAGTVYGYTF

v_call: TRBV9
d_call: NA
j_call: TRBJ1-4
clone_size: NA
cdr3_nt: TGTGCCAGCAGCGGCGACAGCGCAACTAATGAAAAACTGTTTTTT
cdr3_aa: CASSGDSATNEKLFF

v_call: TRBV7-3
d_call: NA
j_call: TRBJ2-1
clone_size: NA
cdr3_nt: TGTGCCAGCAGCTTACAGGGATTTGAGCAGTTCTTC
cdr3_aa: CASSLQGFEQFF

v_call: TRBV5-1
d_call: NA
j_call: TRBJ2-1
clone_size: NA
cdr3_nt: TGCGCCAGCAGCTTAGAAGTAAGGAATGAGCAGTTCTTC
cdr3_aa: CASSLEVRNEQFF

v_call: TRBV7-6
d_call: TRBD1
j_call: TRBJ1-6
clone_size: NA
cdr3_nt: TGTGCCAGCAGCCCGATGCCGGGACAGGGTAATAATTCACCCCTCCACTTT
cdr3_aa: CASSPMPGQGNNSPLHF

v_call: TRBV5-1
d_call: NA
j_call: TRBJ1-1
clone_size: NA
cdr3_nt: TGCGCCAGCAGCTTGGAGGGCAGGGTGAACACTGAAGCTTTCTTT
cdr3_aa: CASSLEGRVNTEAFF

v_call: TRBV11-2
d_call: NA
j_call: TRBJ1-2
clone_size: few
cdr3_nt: TGTGCCAGCACCCCTCGTCCGGGGAACTATGGCTACACCTTC
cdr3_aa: CASTPRPGNYGYTF

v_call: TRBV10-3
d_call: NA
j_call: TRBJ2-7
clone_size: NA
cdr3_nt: TGTGCCACCACCCCCCAAACTAGGGGGACGACCTACGAGCAGTACTTC
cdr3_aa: CATTPQTRGTTYEQYF

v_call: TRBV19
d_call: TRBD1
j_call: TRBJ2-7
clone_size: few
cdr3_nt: TGTGCCAGTAGCGGACAGGGGGCGAGGGAGCAGTACTTC
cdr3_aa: CASSGQGAREQYF

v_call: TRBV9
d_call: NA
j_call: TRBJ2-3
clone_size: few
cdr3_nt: TGTGCCAGCAGCCCGGTCACAGATACGCAGTATTTT
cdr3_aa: CASSPVTDTQYF

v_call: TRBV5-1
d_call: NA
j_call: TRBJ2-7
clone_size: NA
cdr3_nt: TGCGCCAGCAGCGTTCAGGGTCACTACGAGCAGTACTTC
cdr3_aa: CASSVQGHYEQYF

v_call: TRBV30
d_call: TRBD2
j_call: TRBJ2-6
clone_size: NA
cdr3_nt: TGTGCCTGGGCTGGACGGGAGGACAACGTCCTGACTTTC
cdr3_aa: CAWAGREDNVLTF

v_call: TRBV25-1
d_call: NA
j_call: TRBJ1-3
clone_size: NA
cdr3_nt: TGTGCCAGCAGTGACCGACAGAAAGGAAACACCATATATTTT
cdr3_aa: CASSDRQKGNTIYF

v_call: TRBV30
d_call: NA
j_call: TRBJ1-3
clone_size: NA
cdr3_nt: TGTGCCTGGAGTCAGGGAACTGGAAACACCATATATTTT
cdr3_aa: CAWSQGTGNTIYF

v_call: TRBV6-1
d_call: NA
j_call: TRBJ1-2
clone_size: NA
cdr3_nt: TGTGCCAGCAGTGAATACGGACGGAGGAACTATGGCTACACCTTC
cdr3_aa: CASSEYGRRNYGYTF

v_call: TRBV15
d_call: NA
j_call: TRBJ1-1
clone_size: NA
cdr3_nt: TGTGCCGCCCACGACGGGCAGTTTGTCTTCTTT
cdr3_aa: CAAHDGQFVFF

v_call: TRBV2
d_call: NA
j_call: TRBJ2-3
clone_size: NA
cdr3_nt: TGTGCCAGCAGTCGCTCCGAGGGCCCCACAGATACGCAGTATTTT
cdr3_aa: CASSRSEGPTDTQYF

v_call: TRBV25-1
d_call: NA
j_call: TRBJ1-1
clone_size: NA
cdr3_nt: TGTGCCAGCACCAGTATTCTCACTGAAGCTTTCTTT
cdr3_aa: CASTSILTEAFF

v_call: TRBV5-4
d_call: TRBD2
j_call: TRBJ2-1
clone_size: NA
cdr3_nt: TGTGCCAGCAGCTTACCTAGCGGGAGTTGGAATGAGCAGTTCTTC
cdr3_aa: CASSLPSGSWNEQFF

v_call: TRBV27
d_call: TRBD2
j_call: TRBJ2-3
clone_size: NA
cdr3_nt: TGTGCCAGCTCTCACGGGGGGGCCTACGATACGCAGTATTTT
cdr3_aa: CASSHGGAYDTQYF

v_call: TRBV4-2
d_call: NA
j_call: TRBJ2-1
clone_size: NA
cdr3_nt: TGTGCCAGCAGCCAGGTGGACGAAAATGAGCAGTTCTTC
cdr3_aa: CASSQVDENEQFF

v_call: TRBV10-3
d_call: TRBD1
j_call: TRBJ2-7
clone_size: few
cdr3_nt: TGTGCCATCAGTGGGACAGGGTTCTACGAGCAGTACTTC
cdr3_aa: CAISGTGFYEQYF

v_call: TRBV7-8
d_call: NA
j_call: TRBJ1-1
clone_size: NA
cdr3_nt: TGTGCCAGCAGCTTTAGTAGGGTACCCGGTGAAGCTTTCTTT
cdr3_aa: CASSFSRVPGEAFF

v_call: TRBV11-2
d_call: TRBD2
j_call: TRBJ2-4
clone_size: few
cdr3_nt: TGTGCCAGCAGCTTGATAGCGGGATTAGCCAAAAACATTCAGTACTTC
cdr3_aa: CASSLIAGLAKNIQYF

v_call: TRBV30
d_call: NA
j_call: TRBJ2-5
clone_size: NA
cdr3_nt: TGTGCCTGGAGTGTATTTCGCGTCCAAGAGACCCAGTACTTC
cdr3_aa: CAWSVFRVQETQYF

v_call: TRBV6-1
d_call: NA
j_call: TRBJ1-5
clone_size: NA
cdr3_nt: TGTGCGGGGGGGAGAAATCAGCCCCAGCATTTT
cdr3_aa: CAGGRNQPQHF

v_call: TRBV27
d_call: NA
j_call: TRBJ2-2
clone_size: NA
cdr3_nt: TGTGCCAGCCTGATGGAAGCCGGGGAGCTGTTTTTT
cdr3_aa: CASLMEAGELFF

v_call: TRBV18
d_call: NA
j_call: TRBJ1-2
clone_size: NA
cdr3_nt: TGTGCCAGCTCAGAGTACCAAGGGTCCGGTAACTATGGCTACACCTTC
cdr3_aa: CASSEYQGSGNYGYTF